This T cell receptor (beta chain) comes out of a study of T cells in Graves' hyperthyroidism and ophthalmopathy. The CDR3 totals 14 residues. Germline loops: CDR1 LGHDT, CDR2 YNNKEL (reference sequence). The J segment lost 5 bases and the V segment lost 2 bases, leaving 2 bases of the junction unmatched. It was uncontrolled infection, other autoimmune disease, pregnancy or lactation that excluded patients. This clonotype was recorded at least ten times. Its matching antigen is unknown. Overall study findings and caveats: Peripheral blood also featured most of the thyroid clonotypes expanded above 0.001.

It was RNA transcripts that yielded the amplified TCR beta CDR3 regions. HTBI primers were employed in a first-round RT-PCR of the TCR CDR3. TCRdb re-called the multiplex PCR reads with MiXCR, one entry per CDR3 protein. The table shows 300,000 to 450,000 distinct CDR3 sequences, with 14% occurring only once. The source is a woman aged 30 to 39 with Graves' ophthalmopathy. The sequenced sample consisted of blood. This rearrangement joins TRBV3-1 to TRBJ2-2; TRBD2 agrees at 7 bases. The CDR3 here is CASSQPGGTGELFF. DNA for the CDR3: TGTGCCAGCAGCCAACCCGGGGGGACCGGGGAGCTGTTTTTT.